The 29 T cell receptor beta chains presented below share a single source sample, sequenced in a study of blood T cell repertoires in COVID-19. Method: immunoSEQ multiplex PCR; TCRdb's copy keeps in-frame clones and lacks some. Here the sample spans some 210,000 clones, about 89% being singletons. Sequencing input: peripheral blood. Source of these receptors: a woman aged 35 to 49 with acute or convalescent COVID-19.

The CDR3 region has the DNA TGTGCCAGCAGCGCCTCCCTCATCGGAACCGGGACAGGGTCCCCCCCTGAAGCTTTCTTT. Its translation: CASSASLIGTGTGSPPEAFF. The V gene is TRBV9, the J gene TRBJ1-1, with 9 bases that match TRBD1. This CDR3 is built from 20 residues. Germline V gene data show CDR1 as SGDLS and CDR2 as YYNGEE. J gave up 6 bases and V 3 bases, and 24 bases lay outside the gene matches.

This chain uses TRBV7-7 with TRBJ2-1, with TRBD1 matching 9 bases. The junction had 2 bases not matched to a gene; V was cut back by 1 base and J by 4 bases. Germline-derived CDR1 and CDR2 are SSHAT and FNYEAQ (reference sequence). This CDR3 is built from 15 residues. In DNA, the CDR3 is TGTGCCAGCAGCTTAGGGACAGGGGTTTACAATGAGCAGTTCTTC. Its translation is CASSLGTGVYNEQFF.

Notes on this clone: This sample also contains other DNA sequences that code for the same CDR3. The gene calls are TRBV5-1 and TRBJ1-2, with D perhaps matching TRBD1 (5 bases). V was shortened by 0 bases and J by 7 bases, with 10 bases between the two germline ends. CDR3 length: 13 residues. CDR1 and CDR2 from the germline V gene are SGHRS and YFSETQ. The CDR3 loop reads CASSLGQGAGYTF. The DNA of the CDR3 is TGCGCCAGCAGCTTGGGTCAGGGTGCTGGCTACACCTTC.

V usage is TRBV6-6 and J usage is TRBJ1-5, with a possible D match to TRBD1 (6 bases). This CDR3 spans 16 amino acids. V shed 3 bases and J shed 1 base, with 13 bases lying between them. CDR1 is MNHNY, CDR2 SVGAGI, per germline (reference sequence). The CDR3, as DNA: TGTGCCAGCAGTTATTGGGCAGGGGAGAGCAATCAGCCCCAGCATTTT. This sequence encodes CASSYWAGESNQPQHF.

This chain links TRBV3-1 (or the pseudogene TRBV3-2) with TRBJ1-1; a weak D match, TRBD1 (5 bases). The CDR3 is 21 residues long. The germline CDR1 and CDR2 sequences are LGHDT and YNNKEL (reference sequence). Trimming removed 1 base at V and 0 bases at J, with 27 bases between. The CDR3 loop is CASSQAALEVGQLLMNTEAFF. Written as DNA, the CDR3 is TGTGCCAGCAGCCAAGCCGCCTTGGAAGTGGGGCAACTACTAATGAACACTGAAGCTTTCTTT.

Concerning this clone itself: The sample contains more than one DNA sequence encoding this CDR3. The rearrangement links TRBV5-1 to TRBJ2-2, with unresolved D. Germline CDR1 and CDR2: SGHRS and YFSETQ. V lost 0 bases, J lost 4 bases, and 4 bases lay in between. The CDR3 spans 13 residues. CDR3 in DNA: TGCGCCAGCAGCTTGGCAGGCACCGGGGAGCTGTTTTTT. This gives the protein CASSLAGTGELFF.

The chain combines TRBV5-1 with TRBJ1-6; 8 nucleotides line up with TRBD1. The CDR3 extends over 14 amino acids. Germline-derived CDR1 and CDR2 are SGHRS and YFSETQ. V gave up 4 bases and J gave up 6 bases; unmatched junction bases: 3. The CDR3 region is CASSVQGGNSPLHF. CDR3 coding DNA: TGCGCCAGCAGCGTACAGGGGGGTAATTCACCCCTCCACTTT.

The V and J genes are TRBV9 and TRBJ2-6; 7 bases match TRBD1. V shed 0 bases and J 0 bases; nucleotides not matched to a gene: 6. Per germline, CDR1 SGDLS and CDR2 YYNGEE. The CDR3 has 18 amino acids. The CDR3 spells CASSVGATGTSGANVLTF. In DNA, the CDR3 is TGTGCCAGCAGCGTAGGTGCGACAGGGACCTCTGGGGCCAACGTCCTGACTTTC. The variable domain in full, completed from reference TRBV9 and TRBJ2-6, reads DSGVTQTPKHLITATGQRVTLRCSPRSGDLSVYWYQQSLDQGLQFLIQYYNGEERAKGNILERFSAQQFPDLHSELNLSSLELGDSALYFCASSVGATGTSGANVLTFGAGSRLTVL.

This clone was detected once. This rearrangement joins TRBV6-6 to TRBJ2-3; TRBD1 matches 8 bases. This CDR3 contains 15 residues. CDR1 and CDR2 (germline): MNHNY, SVGAGI (reference sequence). Unmatched junction bases numbered 11, after V lost 5 bases and J lost 7 bases. CDR3 nucleotide sequence: TGTGCCAGCAGTGACCACAGGGGGATGACAAATACGCAGTATTTT. It encodes CASSDHRGMTNTQYF.

The chain is built from TRBV4-1 and TRBJ2-1; weak D call: TRBD1 (5 bases). Per germline, CDR1 MGHRA and CDR2 YSYEKL. Trimming cost V 1 base and J 4 bases, with 20 bases left between them. The CDR3 has 18 amino acids. Here the CDR3 reads CASSQGGPRTAGYNEQFF. The CDR3 DNA reads TGCGCCAGCAGCCAAGGGGGCCCCCGGACGGCCGGATACAATGAGCAGTTCTTC.

This chain joins TRBV19 and TRBJ1-5, with unresolved D. CDR1 and CDR2 from the germline V gene are LNHDA and SQIVND (reference sequence). V dropped 3 bases and J dropped 3 bases, with 6 bases sitting between them. The CDR3 is 13 residues long. CDR3 DNA sequence: TGTGCCAGTAGTATCGACTACAATCAGCCCCAGCATTTT. This encodes CASSIDYNQPQHF.

V and J are TRBV4-1 and TRBJ2-2, with D possibly matching TRBD2 (5 bases). V lost 0 bases and J lost 0, with 14 bases in between. In germline, CDR1 is MGHRA, CDR2 YSYEKL. The CDR3 length is 18 residues. CDR3 residues: CASSQDRGPASNTGELFF. The CDR3 nucleotides read TGCGCCAGCAGCCAAGATCGGGGTCCAGCCTCGAACACCGGGGAGCTGTTTTTT.

This chain's CDR3 is CASSESQARGQETQYF. CDR3 sequence (DNA): TGCGCCAGCAGTGAGTCCCAGGCTCGTGGGCAAGAGACCCAGTACTTC. The rearrangement links TRBV10-1 to TRBJ2-5; D ambiguous. Germline assignment: CDR1 WNHNN and CDR2 SYGVQD (reference sequence). The V end was cut by 0 bases, the J end by 2 bases, with 13 bases between. The CDR3 sequence is 16 residues long.

The J gene is TRBJ1-1, the V gene TRBV19; D perhaps matches TRBD1 (5 bases). CDR3 length equals 13 residues. The V end lost 8 bases, the J end lost 3 bases, and 13 bases lay between the germline ends. Germline values: CDR1 LNHDA, CDR2 SQIVND (reference sequence). CDR3 sequence reads: CASLPGGDTEAFF. CDR3 nucleotide sequence: TGTGCCAGTCTTCCGGGGGGGGACACTGAAGCTTTCTTT.

This clone showed up just once. V usage is TRBV6-2 or TRBV6-3 and J usage is TRBJ2-1, with a weak D call TRBD2 (5 bases). V was shortened by 5 bases and J by 0 bases, with 11 bases between the two germline ends. The CDR3 runs 15 residues. Germline V gene lookup returns CDR1 MNHEY and CDR2 SVGEGT. The CDR3 loop is CASSVVSASYNEQFF. In DNA, the CDR3 is TGTGCCAGCAGTGTCGTTAGCGCCTCCTACAATGAGCAGTTCTTC.

This CDR3 is CASSQDRGGTNTEAFF. Here the CDR3 DNA reads TGCGCCAGCAGCCAAGATCGTGGAGGGACGAACACTGAAGCTTTCTTT. V usage is TRBV4-1 and J usage is TRBJ1-1, with a weak D call TRBD1 (5 bases). The V end was cut by 0 bases, the J end by 1 base, with 12 bases between. The CDR3 is 16 residues long. Per the germline V gene, CDR1 is MGHRA and CDR2 is YSYEKL.

The chain links TRBV28 to TRBJ2-7, with no clear D. CDR3 length equals 13 residues. Germline V CDR1 and CDR2: MDHEN, SYDVKM. V was cut by 4 bases and J by 3 bases, with 10 bases left in between. CDR3 nucleotide sequence: TGTGCCAGCAGTTCCCCGGCAGGCTACGAGCAGTACGTC. Amino acids: CASSSPAGYEQYV.

V gene TRBV6-1 combines with J gene TRBJ1-1; 9 nucleotides agree with TRBD1. CDR3 length: 15 residues. The junction had 7 bases not matched to a gene; V was cut back by 3 bases and J by 5 bases. CDR1 and CDR2 (germline): MNHNS, SASEGT. The CDR3 protein is CASSDLRQGVTEAFF. The CDR3 DNA follows: TGTGCCAGCAGTGACCTCCGACAGGGGGTAACTGAAGCTTTCTTT.

V and J are TRBV9 and TRBJ1-2, with D perhaps matching TRBD1 (6 bases). The V and J ends lost 3 bases and 4 bases respectively, with 13 bases between them. Germline lookup yields CDR1 SGDLS and CDR2 YYNGEE. The CDR3 loop spans 14 amino acids. In nucleotides, the CDR3 is TGTGCCAGCAGCGCTACAGGGTTAGGCTATGGCTACACCTTC. It specifies CASSATGLGYGYTF.

CDR3 sequence reads: CASSPSYGRGGNTIYF. The CDR3, as DNA: TGTGCCAGCTCACCATCTTACGGGAGAGGTGGAAACACCATATATTTT. The chain has TRBV18 and TRBJ1-3; D is uncertain. This CDR3 contains 16 residues. Deletions cut 2 bases from V and 3 bases from J, with 14 bases between. CDR1 is KGHSH, CDR2 LQKENI, per germline.

The chain carries TRBV6-5 and TRBJ1-6, with 8 positions matching TRBD1. Trimming cost V 7 bases and J 9 bases; bases outside gene matches: 8. The CDR3 loop spans 14 amino acids. Germline V gene lookup returns CDR1 MNHEY and CDR2 SVGAGI. Here the CDR3 reads CASIQDRAGSPLHF. The CDR3, as DNA: TGTGCCAGCATTCAGGACAGGGCAGGTTCACCCCTCCACTTT.

This chain joins TRBV19 and TRBJ2-1; 7 bases are shared with TRBD1. Germline V gene sequence: CDR1 LNHDA, CDR2 SQIVND (reference sequence). Germline trimming cut 6 bases from V and 4 bases from J; bases unmatched to any gene: 9. This CDR3 is 15 amino acids long. The CDR3 region has the DNA TGTGCCAGTAGCAACAGGGGAACTGGATACAATGAGCAGTTCTTC. Its protein product is CASSNRGTGYNEQFF.

The genes are TRBV2 and TRBJ2-7; the D gene is possibly TRBD1 (5 bases). The CDR3 has 13 residues. In germline, CDR1 is SNHLY, CDR2 FYNNEI. Trimming removed 3 bases from V and 9 bases from J, with 15 bases in between. CDR3 protein: CASSENRNLRQYV. The CDR3 coding sequence is TGTGCCAGCAGTGAGAACAGGAATTTGAGGCAGTACGTC.

This chain connects TRBV12-3 or TRBV12-4 to TRBJ1-1; D not resolved. The V end lost 2 bases, the J end lost 8 bases, and 9 bases lay between the germline ends. This CDR3 has 12 residues. CDR3 nucleotide sequence: TGTGCCAGCAGTTTACTGCGGGCGGAAGCTTTCTTT. The encoded protein is CASSLLRAEAFF.

The chain links TRBV4-1 to TRBJ2-1; D might be TRBD2 (5 bases). CDR1 is MGHRA and CDR2 is YSYEKL in the germline V gene. Trimming took 4 bases from V and 4 from J, leaving 8 bases between them. CDR3 length: 13 residues. The CDR3 DNA sequence: TGCGCCAGCAGCCCGACTACTTACAATGAGCAGTTCTTC. Its translation: CASSPTTYNEQFF.

The genes are TRBV9 and TRBJ2-6; 7 bases agree with TRBD2. Germline lookup yields CDR1 SGDLS and CDR2 YYNGEE. The CDR3 loop spans 18 amino acids. V gave up 5 bases and J gave up 2 bases; unmatched junction bases: 13. The CDR3 region is CASRGEGKGVPGANVLTF. CDR3 nucleotide sequence: TGTGCCAGCAGGGGGGAGGGTAAGGGCGTACCTGGGGCCAACGTCCTGACTTTC.

The CDR3 loop is CSASFRGAGQPQHF. The CDR3 coding sequence is TGCAGTGCTAGTTTCAGGGGCGCGGGTCAGCCCCAGCATTTT. The chain recombines TRBV20-1 with TRBJ1-5; TRBD1 is a possible D gene (6 bases). The germline V and J ends were trimmed by 3 bases and 6 bases, with 15 bases remaining between them. The CDR3 runs 14 residues. Germline CDR1 is DFQATT and CDR2 is SNEGSKA (reference sequence).

The CDR3 loop is CASSKGGYQPQHF. CDR3 nucleotides: TGTGCCAGCAGCAAAGGGGGCTATCAGCCCCAGCATTTT. The V and J genes are TRBV5-6 and TRBJ1-5; 7 bases match TRBD1. Germline values: CDR1 SGHDT, CDR2 YYEEEE. The CDR3 runs 13 residues. Losses at the gene ends were 4 bases for V and 5 bases for J; bases not matched to a gene: 3.

V is TRBV6-1 and J is TRBJ2-1; 7 nucleotides agree with TRBD2. V shed 3 bases and J 9 bases; nucleotides not matched to a gene: 14. Germline loops: CDR1 MNHNS, CDR2 SASEGT. CDR3 size: 16 residues. The DNA for the CDR3 is TGTGCCAGCAGTGACGCCGGAAAGGGACTATCCTTTGAGCAGTTCTTC. It translates to CASSDAGKGLSFEQFF.